Sequencing of this T cell receptor (beta chain) was carried out in a study of T cell responses to AZD1222 COVID-19 vaccine. Overall study: Recipients boosted at about 4 weeks or about 12 weeks are pooled.

Turning to this clone: As yet, its antigen is unknown.

Assay used: immunoSEQ multiplex PCR; TCRdb lists only in-frame clones, some missing. This sample yields roughly 100,000 clones, of which more than 75% are seen a single time; about 9.7% belongs to the top ten. CDR1 and CDR2 from the germline V gene are DFQATT and SNEGSKA (reference sequence). The CDR3 runs 11 residues. The V end was cut by 4 bases, the J end by 6 bases, with 7 bases between. Whole-study results and caveats: Spike-specific TCRs gained breadth and depth after people received two AZD1222 doses.

The sequenced sample was peripheral blood, obtained on day 0 of AZD1222 vaccination. The sequence derives from an adult in good health. The chain links TRBV20-1 to TRBJ2-1; no clear D. Written as DNA, the CDR3 is TGCAGTGCTATGATTGGCAATGAGCAGTTCTTC. Its translation is CSAMIGNEQFF.